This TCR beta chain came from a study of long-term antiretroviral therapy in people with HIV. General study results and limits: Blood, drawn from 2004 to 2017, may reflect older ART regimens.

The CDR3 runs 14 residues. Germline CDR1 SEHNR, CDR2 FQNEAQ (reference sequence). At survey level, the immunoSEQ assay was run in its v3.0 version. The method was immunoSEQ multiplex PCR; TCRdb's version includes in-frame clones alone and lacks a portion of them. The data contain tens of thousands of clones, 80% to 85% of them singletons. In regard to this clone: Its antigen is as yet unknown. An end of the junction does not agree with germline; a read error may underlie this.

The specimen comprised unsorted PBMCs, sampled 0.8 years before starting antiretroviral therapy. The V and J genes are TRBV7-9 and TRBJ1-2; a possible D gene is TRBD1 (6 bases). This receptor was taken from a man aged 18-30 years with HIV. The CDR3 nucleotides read TGTGCCAGCAGCTTAGCGTGGTATAGGGCAGGGGCCTTTTTC. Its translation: CASSLAWYRAGAFF.